The sequence of this T cell receptor (beta chain) was determined in a study of Ad26.COV2.S vaccination and SARS-CoV-2 variants. Findings of the study overall: In TCR breadth and depth analyses, total T cell responses may have been underestimated. Non-spike TCR breadth did not differ much between vaccine and placebo recipients.

Sample treatment: around 19 received Ad26.COV2.S at low or high dose, single or two shots; 5 received placebo; per-sample allocation not given. Sampling took place 63 days after the first vaccine or placebo injection. In Boston, an adult donor aged 18-55 years took part. Sequencing used immunoSEQ multiplex PCR; TCRdb keeps in-frame clones, though not all of them. The sample has 350,000 to 600,000 clones; 80% to 90% are singletons. Germline V lookup: CDR1 ENHRY, CDR2 SYGVKD. This CDR3 region has 15 residues. The V gene end was trimmed by 3 bases and the J gene end by 3 bases; junction bases not matched to a gene: 4. This clone came up once. Its cognate antigen is unknown.

This chain uses TRBV10-3 with TRBJ2-1; 8 positions agree with TRBD1. The sample here was peripheral blood, taken in a trial of Ad26.COV2.S vaccine versus placebo. This receptor was identified in a person aged 18-60 years who received the Ad26.COV2.S COVID-19 vaccine or a placebo. CDR3 coding DNA: TGTGCCATCAGTGAAGGACAGGGTAGCTACAATGAGCAGTTCTTC. Its protein is CAISEGQGSYNEQFF.